This entry describes one T cell receptor (beta chain). What it binds is not known. A marrow graft followed busulfan-fludarabine conditioning, with cyclophosphamide on days +3 and +4. The data were obtained in a study of T cells after posttransplantation cyclophosphamide. Whole-study findings and limits: Skin or GI-infiltrating T cells shared few TRB sequences with blood. Recipient CMV seropositivity and CMV reactivation strongly tracked TRB clonality. Donor CD8+ memory clones often dominated recipient blood repertoires at later times.

V was pared by 5 bases and J by 9 bases, with 7 bases of the junction left unmatched. The CDR3 loop spans 15 amino acids. Germline lookup yields CDR1 LNHDA and CDR2 SQIVND (reference sequence). Sequencing used immunoSEQ multiplex PCR; TCRdb keeps in-frame clones, though not all of them. The sample consists of roughly 4,000 clones, about 82% of them appearing once. This sequence originates from a male patient aged 40-55 years who received an allogeneic stem cell transplant from a related donor, was CMV-positive, and had acute and chronic GVHD. T cells may partly derive from the graft donor. The rearrangement links TRBV19 to TRBJ2-1; the match to TRBD2 covers 13 bases. The sequencing used PBMCs, collected after allogeneic stem cell transplant with posttransplant cyclophosphamide. CDR3 sequence (DNA): TGTGCCAGTAGTCAACTAGCGGGAGGGCCAACTGAGCAGTTCTTC. It specifies CASSQLAGGPTEQFF.